This entry lists 5 T cell receptor beta chains sequenced from one sample in a study of shared clonotypes between healthy human individuals. The data were produced by immunoSEQ multiplex PCR, yet TCRdb's version contains in-frame clones alone and is incomplete. The data contain 2.3 million or so clones, just over 90% of them seen just once; the ten biggest clones take up about 0.39%. Input material: naive CD4+ T cells from PBMCs. As to subset: CD45RA+ positively selected. The receptors originated from a man younger than 30 in good health. Some clones in this sample may be carry-over from other donors' samples.

V usage is TRBV10-3 and J usage is TRBJ2-7, with D perhaps TRBD2 (5 bases). The CDR3 extends over 13 amino acids. Germline V gene data show CDR1 as ENHRY and CDR2 as SYGVKD. Trimming cost V 1 base and J 4 bases, with 8 bases left between them. In DNA form, the CDR3 reads TGTGCCATCAGTGAGTATGAGGGTTACGAGCAGTACTTC. This sequence encodes CAISEYEGYEQYF.

The gene calls are TRBV6-5 and TRBJ2-1; TRBD1 agrees at 8 bases. This CDR3 spans 15 amino acids. From germline, CDR1 is MNHEY and CDR2 SVGAGI. J gave up 4 bases and V 5 bases, and 7 bases lay outside the gene matches. CDR3 DNA: TGTGCCAGCAGTCCCGACAGGGGTAGGTACAATGAGCAGTTCTTC. Amino acids: CASSPDRGRYNEQFF.

The chain carries TRBV4-2 and TRBJ2-5, with 12 bases that match TRBD2. V shed 0 bases and J 5 bases; nucleotides not matched to a gene: 25. The CDR3 is 23 amino acids. Looked up from germline, CDR1 is LGHNA and CDR2 is YNFKEQ. CDR3: CASSQESASGRAVAPASRETQYF. In DNA form, the CDR3 reads TGTGCCAGCAGCCAAGAAAGCGCTAGCGGGAGGGCCGTCGCTCCTGCCTCTCGGGAGACCCAGTACTTC.

The chain has TRBV27 and TRBJ1-1; the match to TRBD1 covers 11 bases. V gave up 5 bases and J gave up 11 bases; unmatched junction bases: 7. The CDR3 covers 13 residues. In germline, CDR1 is MNHEY, CDR2 SMNVEV (reference sequence). Written as DNA, the CDR3 is TGTGCCAGCAGTCCTCGGACAGGGGGCCTCGCTTTCTTT. Protein sequence: CASSPRTGGLAFF.

This sequence joins TRBV5-1 and TRBJ2-1, with TRBD1 identical over 7 bases. The CDR3 covers 18 residues. Germline trimming cut 2 bases from V and 0 bases from J; bases unmatched to any gene: 11. The germline gives CDR1 SGHRS, CDR2 YFSETQ. CDR3 amino acids: CASSLLTGTAASYNEQFF. CDR3 bases: TGCGCCAGCAGCTTACTAACAGGGACAGCAGCCTCCTACAATGAGCAGTTCTTC.